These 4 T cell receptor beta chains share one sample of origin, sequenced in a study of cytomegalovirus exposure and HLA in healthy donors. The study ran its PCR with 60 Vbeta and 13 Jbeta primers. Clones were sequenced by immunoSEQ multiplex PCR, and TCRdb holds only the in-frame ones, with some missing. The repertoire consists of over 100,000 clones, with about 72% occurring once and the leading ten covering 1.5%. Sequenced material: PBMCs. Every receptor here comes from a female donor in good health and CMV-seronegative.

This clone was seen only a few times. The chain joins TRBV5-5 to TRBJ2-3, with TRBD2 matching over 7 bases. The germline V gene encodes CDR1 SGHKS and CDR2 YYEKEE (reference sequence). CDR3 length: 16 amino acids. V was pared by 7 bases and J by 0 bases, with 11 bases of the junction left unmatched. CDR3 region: CASGPYASGSTDTQYF. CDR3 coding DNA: TGTGCCAGCGGACCTTATGCTAGCGGCAGCACAGATACGCAGTATTTT.

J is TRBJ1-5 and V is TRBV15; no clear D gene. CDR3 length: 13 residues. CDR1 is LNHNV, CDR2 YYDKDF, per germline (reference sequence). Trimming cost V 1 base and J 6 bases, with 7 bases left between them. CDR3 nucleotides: TGTGCCACCAGCAGAGGGGCACTTCAGCCCCAGCATTTT. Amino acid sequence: CATSRGALQPQHF. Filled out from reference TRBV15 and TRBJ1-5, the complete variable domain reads DAMVIQNPRYQVTQFGKPVTLSCSQTLNHNVMYWYQQKSSQAPKLLFHYYDKDFNNEADTPDNFQSRRPNTSFCFLDIRSPGLGDTAMYLCATSRGALQPQHFGDGTRLSIL.

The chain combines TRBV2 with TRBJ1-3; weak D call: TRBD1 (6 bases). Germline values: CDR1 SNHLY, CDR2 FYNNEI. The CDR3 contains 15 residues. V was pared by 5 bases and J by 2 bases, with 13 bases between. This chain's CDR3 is CASSLSSGAGNTIYF. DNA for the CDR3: TGTGCCAGCAGTCTTTCCTCAGGGGCTGGAAACACCATATATTTT.

The CDR3 sequence: CATSRVGRDEKLFF. The DNA of the CDR3 is TGTGCCACCAGCAGGGTCGGGAGGGACGAAAAACTGTTTTTT. The rearrangement links TRBV15 to TRBJ1-4; D might be TRBD1 (5 bases). Trimming removed 3 bases at V and 8 bases at J, with 13 bases between. In germline, CDR1 is LNHNV, CDR2 YYDKDF (reference sequence). The CDR3 contains 14 residues.